This T cell receptor (beta chain) was profiled in a study of cytomegalovirus exposure and HLA in healthy donors. The CDR3 spans 17 residues. Trimming removed 5 bases from V and 0 bases from J, with 17 bases in between. CDR1 and CDR2 (germline): LNHDA, SQIVND (reference sequence). Notes on this clone: Its antigen remains unidentified.

PCR amplification relied on 60 Vbeta primers (plus 13 Jbeta primers). Sequenced by immunoSEQ multiplex PCR; TCRdb stores in-frame clones only, minus some. The table includes approximately 89,000 clones, approximately 56% detected once. Whole-study results and caveats: When analyzed later, the rates of TCR association showed variation by HLA locus, with DRB1 the most and HLA-C the fewest. In an earlier analysis, about 87% or about 30%: the productive usage of most TCR beta V segments. Usually a TCR sequence was rare, but some public TCRs were found in many donors.

Sequencing was performed on PBMCs. The chain links TRBV19 to TRBJ1-5, with D unresolved. The source of this sequence is a woman in her 30s in good health and CMV-seropositive. The CDR3 sequence: CASSFPQDWYSNQPQHF. Here the CDR3 DNA reads TGTGCCAGTAGTTTCCCACAAGACTGGTATAGCAATCAGCCCCAGCATTTT. The full variable domain, with the rest looked up from reference TRBV19 and TRBJ1-5, is DGGITQSPKYLFRKEGQNVTLSCEQNLNHDAMYWYRQDPGQGLRLIYYSQIVNDFQKGDIAEGYSVSREKKESFPLTVTSAQKNPTAFYLCASSFPQDWYSNQPQHFGDGTRLSIL.